This T cell receptor beta chain was observed in a study of blood T cell repertoires in COVID-19. Study background: The analysed material was cDNA or gDNA that came from T cells, B-cell-depleted T cells, or PBMCs.

How the authors handled the data: Scientists estimated how many nucleated cells there were by amplifying reference gene primers. Sequencing was performed with immunoSEQ multiplex PCR; in TCRdb, only in-frame clones are kept and a portion is missing. V and J calls and clone size come straight from that table; D and trimming were deduced from the DNA. The sample includes around 160,000 clones, 70% to 90% of them seen just once. This sequence was found in a woman aged 60 to 75 with COVID-19, enrolled during active disease. The material sequenced was peripheral blood.

The CDR3 nucleotides are TGTGCCAGCAGCTTAGCGTTTTTTCGTGGTCCACAGGGGATTAGCTCCTACGAGCAGTACTTC. Its translation: CASSLAFFRGPQGISSYEQYF. J is TRBJ2-7 and V is TRBV7-2, with TRBD1 matching over 7 bases. With V trimmed by 0 bases and J by 0 bases, 20 bases remained unmatched. Germline V gene sequence: CDR1 SGHTA, CDR2 FQGNSA. The CDR3 is 21 amino acids.